These 26 T cell receptor beta chains were sequenced from one sample in a study of T-cell memory formation after mild COVID-19. TCRdb reprocessed the 5' RACE reads via MiXCR and lists one record per CDR3 protein. The sample contains hundreds of thousands of distinct CDR3 sequences, about 15% of which appear only once. The sample taken for sequencing was PBMCs or a T cell subset sorted from them (not recorded which). These receptors were obtained from a young man who had mild COVID-19 (a few samples of this study predate the infection). Cell type and time point are not known.

This clonotype showed up just a few times. The chain joins TRBV20-1 to TRBJ2-3, with TRBD2 as a possible D gene (7 bases). There are 14 residues in the CDR3. The V gene's germline CDR1 is DFQATT and CDR2 SNEGSKA (reference sequence). Trimming removed 3 bases from V and 5 bases from J, with 15 bases in between. CDR3 DNA sequence: TGCAGTGCTAGCGGGGGAGGGGGGATAGATACGCAGTATTTT. Residues: CSASGGGGIDTQYF.

The rearrangement joins TRBV18 to TRBJ1-1; D gene uncertain. Deletions cut 5 bases from V and 4 bases from J, with 11 bases between. Germline V gene lookup returns CDR1 KGHSH and CDR2 LQKENI. The CDR3 loop spans 13 amino acids. CDR3 DNA sequence: TGTGCCAGCTCATGGGGTGAGGCCACTGAAGCTTTCTTT. It codes for CASSWGEATEAFF. The entire variable domain, with the rest obtained from reference TRBV18 and TRBJ1-1, is as follows: NAGVMQNPRHLVRRRGQEARLRCSPMKGHSHVYWYRQLPEEGLKFMVYLQKENIIDESGMPKERFSAEFPKEGPSILRIQQVVRGDSAAYFCASSWGEATEAFFGQGTRLTVV.

The genes are TRBV29-1 and TRBJ1-4; D remains ambiguous. The CDR3 runs 13 residues. Germline V gene lookup returns CDR1 SQVTM and CDR2 ANQGSEA. Trimming left V 4 bases short and J 12 bases short, with 18 bases between. The CDR3 loop reads CSVASVQGGQLFF. CDR3 DNA sequence: TGCAGCGTTGCATCCGTGCAAGGAGGGCAACTGTTTTTT.

The chain uses TRBV9 and TRBJ1-5, with D uncertain. The germline V and J ends were trimmed by 3 bases and 0 bases, with 4 bases remaining between them. Per the germline V gene, CDR1 is SGDLS and CDR2 is YYNGEE. The CDR3 length is 13 residues. The CDR3 loop is CASSADSNQPQHF. CDR3 DNA: TGTGCCAGCAGCGCTGATAGCAATCAGCCCCAGCATTTT.

This clonotype has more than one count but fewer than ten. The rearrangement uses TRBV29-1 and TRBJ2-3; 8 nucleotides align to TRBD1. CDR1 is SQVTM and CDR2 is ANQGSEA in the germline V gene. V gave up 6 bases and J gave up 5 bases; unmatched junction bases: 4. The CDR3 has 12 amino acids. CDR3 bases: TGCAGCGTCGGACAGGGAGTAGATACGCAGTATTTT. It encodes CSVGQGVDTQYF.

This chain links TRBV20-1 with TRBJ2-2; the match to TRBD1 covers 8 bases. The V and J ends lost 6 bases and 1 base, in that order; junction bases with no gene match: 10. Germline V gene data show CDR1 as DFQATT and CDR2 as SNEGSKA (reference sequence). The CDR3 totals 16 residues. DNA of the CDR3: TGCAGTGCCCTAACACCAGGGGGCCGGAACACCGGGGAGCTGTTTTTT. Its translation is CSALTPGGRNTGELFF.

In this sample, this clonotype turned up a few times. The CDR3 DNA follows: TGTGCCAGCACTAGACGGCCAAGCAATCAGCCCCAGCATTTT. Translation: CASTRRPSNQPQHF. The rearrangement joins TRBV6-2 or TRBV6-3 to TRBJ1-5, with D unclear. The germline V gene encodes CDR1 MNHEY and CDR2 SVGEGT. V was trimmed by 7 bases and J by 1 base, leaving 11 bases between them. The length of the CDR3 is 14 residues.

The CDR3 here is CSVGRGAPTDTQYF. The CDR3 nucleotides read TGCAGCGTAGGGCGGGGGGCGCCGACAGATACGCAGTATTTT. The chain combines TRBV29-1 with TRBJ2-3; TRBD2 matches 8 bases. Losses at the gene ends were 6 bases for V and 3 bases for J; bases not matched to a gene: 8. This CDR3 contains 14 residues. Looked up from germline, CDR1 is SQVTM and CDR2 is ANQGSEA.

This clonotype showed up many times. The V gene is TRBV15, the J gene TRBJ2-3; D not resolved. Trimming shortened V by 0 bases and J by 6 bases, and 4 bases separated the two germline ends. This CDR3 is built from 12 residues. Germline assignment: CDR1 LNHNV and CDR2 YYDKDF (reference sequence). Written as DNA, the CDR3 is TGTGCCACCAGCAGAGAGGGGGATACGCAGTATTTT. This sequence encodes CATSREGDTQYF.

The rearrangement uses TRBV11-2 and TRBJ1-2; D unclear. The V end was cut by 5 bases, the J end by 4 bases, with 17 bases between. Germline V gene data show CDR1 as SGHAT and CDR2 as FQNNGV. The CDR3 totals 15 residues. The CDR3 spells CASSPQAGIGYGYTF. The CDR3 nucleotides read TGTGCCAGCAGCCCCCAGGCGGGTATAGGCTATGGCTACACCTTC.

This chain uses TRBV6-2 or TRBV6-3 with TRBJ1-5, with D uncertain. Germline CDR1 is MNHEY and CDR2 is SVGEGT. The CDR3 totals 12 residues. Deletions cut 8 bases from V and 2 bases from J, with 7 bases between. This chain's CDR3 is CASAGRNQPQHF. The CDR3 region has the DNA TGTGCCAGCGCTGGGCGCAATCAGCCCCAGCATTTT.

In this sample, this clonotype turned up many times. CDR3 region: CASTREDQPQHF. CDR3 in DNA: TGTGCCAGCACTCGGGAAGATCAGCCCCAGCATTTT. The chain carries TRBV12-3 or TRBV12-4 and TRBJ1-5, with D unclear. V was cut by 7 bases and J by 5 bases, with 9 bases left in between. The CDR3 contains 12 residues.

This clonotype showed up many times. The chain has TRBV7-2 and TRBJ2-3; 15 nucleotides align to TRBD2. Germline V lookup: CDR1 SGHTA, CDR2 FQGNSA. This CDR3 has 19 residues. With 4 bases clipped from V and 6 bases from J, the junction kept 14 bases outside the gene matches. The CDR3 DNA reads TGTGCCAGCAGCTCAAGTCCCTGGACTAGCGGGGGGGCGACGGATACGCAGTATTTT. It translates to CASSSSPWTSGGATDTQYF.

The chain has TRBV24-1 and TRBJ1-1, with TRBD1 as a possible D gene (5 bases). Germline CDR1 KGHDR, CDR2 SFDVKD. V shed 1 base and J shed 3 bases, with 11 bases lying between them. The CDR3 has 15 amino acids. This chain's CDR3 is CATSDLGVRHTEAFF. As DNA, the CDR3 is TGTGCCACCAGTGATTTAGGGGTCCGCCACACTGAAGCTTTCTTT.

V usage is TRBV7-2 and J usage is TRBJ2-5, with 8 bases lining up with TRBD2. CDR3 length equals 17 residues. V lost 4 bases, J lost 2 bases, and 12 bases stayed unmatched. Germline loops: CDR1 SGHTA, CDR2 FQGNSA. This CDR3 is CASSSDPGLGGQETQYF. In DNA form, the CDR3 reads TGTGCCAGCAGCTCAGACCCGGGACTAGGGGGACAAGAGACCCAGTACTTC.

This clonotype showed up just a few times. This chain connects TRBV7-2 to TRBJ2-5; 7 positions agree with TRBD2. Germline CDR1 is SGHTA and CDR2 is FQGNSA. There are 16 residues in the CDR3. V lost 2 bases to trimming and J lost 5 bases; unmatched junction nucleotides: 11. Here the CDR3 reads CASSLTGGSNWETQYF. CDR3 coding DNA: TGTGCCAGCAGCTTAACCGGGGGGTCTAACTGGGAGACCCAGTACTTC. Drawing the rest from reference TRBV7-2 and TRBJ2-5, the complete variable domain is GAGVSQSPSNKVTEKGKDVELRCDPISGHTALYWYRQSLGQGLEFLIYFQGNSAPDKSGLPSDRFSAERTGGSVSTLTIQRTQQEDSAVYLCASSLTGGSNWETQYFGPGTRLLVL.

The V gene is TRBV27, the J gene TRBJ2-3, with 12 bases matching TRBD2. Germline V gene lookup returns CDR1 MNHEY and CDR2 SMNVEV (reference sequence). CDR3 size: 15 residues. V shed 5 bases and J 6 bases; nucleotides not matched to a gene: 6. The CDR3 region is CASSPTSGGLDTQYF. The DNA of the CDR3 is TGTGCCAGCAGTCCAACTAGCGGGGGGCTCGATACGCAGTATTTT.

The V call is TRBV10-3, the J call TRBJ2-7, with D perhaps being TRBD1 or TRBD2 (6 bases each). Per germline, CDR1 ENHRY and CDR2 SYGVKD. CDR3 length: 16 residues. V dropped 2 bases and J dropped 5 bases, with 19 bases sitting between them. The CDR3 region has the DNA TGTGCCATCAGTGAGCCCGCCCCGGGGGCCTTCCACGAGCAGTACGTC. Protein product: CAISEPAPGAFHEQYV.

The chain couples TRBV6-2 or TRBV6-3 to TRBJ2-3, with TRBD1 matching over 10 bases. The J segment lost 11 bases and the V segment lost 8 bases, leaving 4 bases of the junction unmatched. CDR3 length: 11 residues. CDR1 and CDR2 (germline): MNHEY, SVGEGT. The CDR3 spells CASGDRGGQYF. As DNA, the CDR3 is TGTGCCAGCGGGGACAGGGGCGGGCAGTATTTT.

This clonotype has just one count. The chain has TRBV3-1 and TRBJ1-3; D may be TRBD1 (6 bases). V was trimmed by 1 base and J by 5 bases, leaving 6 bases between them. This CDR3 is built from 13 residues. Germline V gene lookup returns CDR1 LGHDT and CDR2 YNNKEL (reference sequence). In DNA form, the CDR3 reads TGTGCCAGCAGCCAAGGGGACAGAAACACCATATATTTT. Translated: CASSQGDRNTIYF.

The V call is TRBV7-3, the J call TRBJ2-2, with D perhaps being TRBD1 or TRBD2 (6 bases each). Germline-derived CDR1 and CDR2 are SGHTA and FQGTGA. The CDR3 covers 16 residues. The V gene lost 5 bases and the J gene lost 1 base, with 14 bases spanning the gap. In DNA, the CDR3 is TGTGCCAGCAGCGTCATAGGAGGGGGGAACACCGGGGAGCTGTTTTTT. As protein: CASSVIGGGNTGELFF.

The chain joins TRBV30 to TRBJ1-2; maybe TRBD1 (5 bases). V lost 2 bases and J lost 7, with 14 bases in between. This CDR3 comprises 13 residues. CDR1 is GTSNPN, CDR2 SVGIG, per germline (reference sequence). CDR3 in amino acids: CAWSPSGRGGYTF. DNA for the CDR3: TGTGCCTGGAGTCCCTCGGGGCGGGGTGGCTACACCTTC. The variable domain in full, with the rest retrieved from reference TRBV30 and TRBJ1-2, is SQTIHQWPATLVQPVGSPLSLECTVEGTSNPNLYWYRQAAGRGLQLLFYSVGIGQISSEVPQNLSASRPQDRQFILSSKKLLLSDSGFYLCAWSPSGRGGYTFGSGTRLTVV.

This clonotype was detected only a few times. The chain recombines TRBV2 with TRBJ2-7; D remains unclear. V dropped 0 bases and J dropped 3 bases, with 12 bases sitting between them. The length of the CDR3 is 15 residues. Germline V gene sequence: CDR1 SNHLY, CDR2 FYNNEI. The CDR3 loop reads CASSEAGMALYEQYV. As DNA, the CDR3 is TGTGCCAGCAGTGAAGCGGGGATGGCACTCTACGAGCAGTACGTC.

This clonotype turned up a few times. The J gene is TRBJ2-4, the V gene TRBV7-9; TRBD1 matches 7 bases. Looked up from germline, CDR1 is SEHNR and CDR2 is FQNEAQ (reference sequence). The CDR3 is made up of 12 amino acids. J lost 16 bases, V lost 5 bases, and 11 bases had no gene match. The CDR3 sequence is CASSPPTGKEYF. The CDR3 DNA reads as TGTGCCAGCAGCCCCCCGACAGGGAAGGAATACTTC.

CDR3 sequence (DNA): TGTGCCAGCACCAGTTCCACCGGGGAGCTGTTTTTT. Translating gives CASTSSTGELFF. The chain uses TRBV6-1 and TRBJ2-2, with D hard to call. With 7 bases removed from V and 4 bases from J, the gap between germline ends came to 7 bases. The germline V gene encodes CDR1 MNHNS and CDR2 SASEGT. The CDR3 covers 12 residues.

As regards this clonotype: Just one base apart from a much larger clone, this may be a read error. V usage is TRBV3-1 and J usage is TRBJ1-1; D call uncertain. V was clipped by 4 bases and J by 3 bases, with 9 bases between them. The CDR3 consists of 13 residues. Germline V gene data show CDR1 as LGHDT and CDR2 as YNNKEL (reference sequence). CDR3 residues: CASSRNGDTEAFF. The CDR3 DNA is TGTGCCAGCAGCCGGAATGGTGACACTGAAGCTTTCTTT.